The 18 T cell receptor beta chains in this list originate from one sample, sequenced in a study of OX40 agonist ivuxolimab in advanced cancers. TCRdb's table, derived via immunoSEQ multiplex PCR, lists solely in-frame clones and lacks some. The sample shows more than 35,000 clones, around nine tenths of them seen only once. The material sequenced was CD4+ or CD8+ T cells sorted from blood, taken in a trial of the OX40 agonist ivuxolimab. All receptors come from an adult with an advanced solid tumor such as melanoma, head and neck, liver or kidney cancer.

Comments on this clone: The sample carries other DNA sequences with the same CDR3. The V and J genes are TRBV18 and TRBJ1-5; 8 nucleotides line up with TRBD1. This CDR3 spans 14 amino acids. After removal of 3 bases from V and 4 bases from J, the junction contained 2 bases not matched to a gene. Germline CDR1 is KGHSH and CDR2 is LQKENI. This chain's CDR3 is CASSPTGGNQPQHF. The CDR3 DNA is TGTGCCAGCTCACCCACAGGGGGAAATCAGCCCCAGCATTTT.

This clone was detected only a few times. J is TRBJ2-2 and V is TRBV5-4, with D unresolved. In germline, CDR1 is SGHNT, CDR2 YYREEE (reference sequence). This CDR3 is 15 amino acids long. V lost 7 bases and J lost 0, with 13 bases in between. CDR3 sequence: CASEKGGTNTGELFF. The CDR3 DNA sequence: TGTGCCAGCGAGAAAGGCGGCACGAACACCGGGGAGCTGTTTTTT.

CDR3 nucleotide sequence: TGTGCCAGCAGGTGGGGGCCCAGCGACGAGCAGTACTTC. As protein: CASRWGPSDEQYF. The chain uses TRBV2 and TRBJ2-7, with TRBD1 as a possible D gene (6 bases). Trimming took 6 bases from V and 5 from J, leaving 14 bases between them. From germline, CDR1 is SNHLY and CDR2 FYNNEI. The CDR3 sequence is 13 residues long.

The chain uses TRBV15 and TRBJ1-1; D unclear. The germline CDR1 and CDR2 sequences are LNHNV and YYDKDF (reference sequence). Trimming left V 6 bases short and J 8 bases short, with 10 bases between. The CDR3 loop spans 11 amino acids. The CDR3 nucleotides are TGTGCCACCAGGTCACCCGCAGAAGCTTTCTTT. Residues: CATRSPAEAFF.

This chain uses TRBV7-2 with TRBJ2-3; no clear D gene. The CDR3 contains 14 residues. V was pared by 4 bases and J by 4 bases, with 12 bases between. Germline-derived CDR1 and CDR2 are SGHTA and FQGNSA. The CDR3 DNA follows: TGTGCCAGCAGCTCCACCCACGGAGCAGATACGCAGTATTTT. Translated: CASSSTHGADTQYF.

V and J are TRBV14 and TRBJ1-2; weak D call: TRBD1 (5 bases). Trimming removed 1 base at V and 2 bases at J, with 11 bases between. CDR1 is SGHDN and CDR2 is FVKESK in the germline V gene. This CDR3 is built from 15 residues. The CDR3 bases are TGTGCCAGCAGCCAAGTTCAGGGTTGGAACTATGGCTACACCTTC. This codes for CASSQVQGWNYGYTF. Using reference TRBV14 and TRBJ1-2 for the parts outside the CDR3, the full variable domain is EAGVTQFPSHSVIEKGQTVTLRCDPISGHDNLYWYRRVMGKEIKFLLHFVKESKQDESGMPNNRFLAERTGGTYSTLKVQPAELEDSGVYFCASSQVQGWNYGYTFGSGTRLTVV.

The gene calls are TRBV6-1 and TRBJ1-1, with 10 bases fitting TRBD1. This CDR3 comprises 13 residues. Losses at the gene ends were 4 bases for V and 6 bases for J; bases not matched to a gene: 2. In germline, CDR1 is MNHNS, CDR2 SASEGT. CDR3 sequence reads: CASSGQGASEAFF. The CDR3 nucleotides read TGTGCCAGCAGTGGACAGGGGGCTTCTGAAGCTTTCTTT.

The rearrangement joins TRBV7-2 to TRBJ2-2; D tentatively fits TRBD1 or TRBD2 (5 bases each). The CDR3 is 13 residues long. The germline V gene has CDR1 SGHTA and CDR2 FQGNSA. The V gene lost 5 bases and the J gene lost 6 bases, with 10 bases spanning the gap. For the CDR3, the DNA is TGTGCCAGCAGCCCCGTGGGGGCCGGGGAGCTGTTTTTT. Translated: CASSPVGAGELFF.

This clone was recorded once. The gene calls are TRBV9 and TRBJ2-7, with unresolved D. Deletions cut 4 bases from V and 0 bases from J, with 11 bases between. Germline V lookup: CDR1 SGDLS, CDR2 YYNGEE. The CDR3 has 14 amino acids. The chain's CDR3 is CASSLYERSYEQYF. The CDR3 DNA follows: TGTGCCAGCAGCTTGTACGAGCGCTCCTACGAGCAGTACTTC.

To note about this clone: Additional DNA sequences in this sample encode the identical CDR3. The chain recombines TRBV11-2 with TRBJ2-1; 8 bases line up with TRBD2. The germline CDR1 and CDR2 sequences are SGHAT and FQNNGV. J gave up 2 bases and V 4 bases, and 4 bases lay outside the gene matches. The CDR3 runs to 15 residues. The CDR3 DNA reads TGTGCCAGCAGCTACACTAGCGGAACCTACAATGAGCAGTTCTTC. Protein: CASSYTSGTYNEQFF.

J is TRBJ2-5 and V is TRBV29-1, with D possibly matching TRBD2 (5 bases). The ends were cut back, 7 bases at V and 1 base at J, with 10 bases in the middle. The CDR3 runs 12 residues. Germline CDR1 is SQVTM and CDR2 is ANQGSEA. CDR3 amino acids: CSGRRGQETQYF. CDR3 nucleotides: TGCAGCGGGAGACGGGGCCAAGAGACCCAGTACTTC.

This clone was detected a few times. V usage is TRBV11-2 and J usage is TRBJ2-5; TRBD2 might be the D (5 bases). The germline V and J ends were trimmed by 5 bases and 2 bases, with 9 bases remaining between them. The CDR3 covers 13 residues. Germline V CDR1 and CDR2: SGHAT, FQNNGV. The CDR3 bases are TGTGCCAGCAGCCCCGGGATTCAAGAGACCCAGTACTTC. Translation gives CASSPGIQETQYF.

This clone was observed once. The V call is TRBV27, the J call TRBJ1-2; D perhaps matches TRBD1 (6 bases). The ends were cut back, 5 bases at V and 6 bases at J, with 13 bases in the middle. There are 13 residues in the CDR3. Germline-derived CDR1 and CDR2 are MNHEY and SMNVEV (reference sequence). CDR3 region: CASSSYREDGYTF. CDR3 bases: TGTGCCAGCAGTAGTTACAGGGAGGATGGCTACACCTTC.

This rearrangement joins TRBV6-5 to TRBJ2-7, with 7 bases fitting TRBD1. The V gene's germline CDR1 is MNHEY and CDR2 SVGAGI. The CDR3 totals 14 residues. J lost 9 bases, V lost 2 bases, and 10 bases had no gene match. CDR3 nucleotides: TGTGCCAGCAGTTACAGGGACAGATTAGAGCGGCAGTACTTC. Its protein product is CASSYRDRLERQYF.

The rearrangement joins TRBV2 to TRBJ1-4; TRBD1 is a possible D gene (5 bases). With 4 bases removed from V and 4 bases from J, the gap between germline ends came to 10 bases. Germline V gene data show CDR1 as SNHLY and CDR2 as FYNNEI. There are 14 residues in the CDR3. The CDR3 region has the DNA TGTGCCAGCAGTGGACAGTGGATTAATGAAAAACTGTTTTTT. Encoded protein: CASSGQWINEKLFF.

The rearrangement joins TRBV18 to TRBJ2-5; D is perhaps TRBD1 (6 bases). CDR1 is KGHSH and CDR2 is LQKENI in the germline V gene. The V end lost 4 bases, the J end lost 4 bases, and 19 bases lay between the germline ends. The CDR3 has 16 residues. CDR3 in amino acids: CASSRTYRVLGETQYF. Written as DNA, the CDR3 is TGTGCCAGCTCACGGACTTACAGGGTCCTGGGAGAGACCCAGTACTTC.

The V call is TRBV7-9, the J call TRBJ2-6; D remains ambiguous. The V end was cut by 5 bases, the J end by 0 bases, with 14 bases between. Germline V gene data show CDR1 as SEHNR and CDR2 as FQNEAQ (reference sequence). This CDR3 contains 17 residues. Written as DNA, the CDR3 is TGTGCCAGCAGCCCCTTTATAAGGACCTCTGGGGCCAACGTCCTGACTTTC. Protein: CASSPFIRTSGANVLTF.

The chain couples TRBV6-1 to TRBJ2-3; either TRBD1 or TRBD2 may fit D (5 bases each). The V end was cut by 3 bases, the J end by 0 bases, with 7 bases between. The CDR3 loop spans 14 amino acids. CDR1 and CDR2 (germline): MNHNS, SASEGT. Here the CDR3 DNA reads TGTGCCAGCAGTGATGGGACCAGCACAGATACGCAGTATTTT. Residues: CASSDGTSTDTQYF.